This passage covers 16 T cell receptor beta chains from one sample sequenced in a study of T cell responses to AZD1222 COVID-19 vaccine. The protocol was immunoSEQ multiplex PCR, while the TCRdb copy is restricted to in-frame clones and leaves out a portion. The table records about 90,000 clones, 70% to 90% of them present only once. The starting material was peripheral blood, obtained 28 days after the second AZD1222 dose. Receptors were obtained from an adult who received the AZD1222 COVID-19 vaccine.

The chain employs TRBV6-4 and TRBJ1-1; D is perhaps TRBD1 (6 bases). The length of the CDR3 is 15 residues. Germline loops: CDR1 MRHNA, CDR2 SNTAGT. Trimming removed 5 bases from V and 4 bases from J, with 17 bases in between. The CDR3 region is CASSPGEGVITEAFF. CDR3 coding DNA: TGTGCCAGCAGTCCCGGGGAGGGGGTAATCACTGAAGCTTTCTTT.

J is TRBJ2-5 and V is TRBV11-2; D uncertain. Germline V gene lookup returns CDR1 SGHAT and CDR2 FQNNGV. The CDR3 is 17 residues long. Trimming left V 3 bases short and J 1 base short, with 18 bases between. The CDR3 sequence: CASSFVVVTGSQETQYF. DNA of the CDR3: TGTGCCAGCAGCTTTGTTGTTGTCACTGGAAGCCAAGAGACCCAGTACTTC.

The CDR3 nucleotides read TGTGCCAGCAGTTACTCGACGCAGGGCGGCCCTGGCGGCTACACCTTC. The encoded protein is CASSYSTQGGPGGYTF. The genes are TRBV6-5 and TRBJ1-2, with D possibly TRBD1 on 5 matching bases. This CDR3 region has 16 residues. CDR1 is MNHEY and CDR2 is SVGAGI in the germline V gene. Trimming left V 0 bases short and J 8 bases short, with 19 bases between.

The gene calls are TRBV6-5 and TRBJ1-6; 7 positions match TRBD1. This CDR3 has 16 residues. CDR1 and CDR2 (germline): MNHEY, SVGAGI. V was clipped by 2 bases and J by 5 bases; unmatched bases: 6. The chain's CDR3 is CASSYQGQTHNSPLHF. In DNA, the CDR3 is TGTGCCAGCAGTTACCAGGGACAGACCCATAATTCACCCCTCCACTTT.

This clone has a single count. CDR3 loop: CASSQGRIGQSNNEQFF. The CDR3 region has the DNA TGCGCCAGCAGCCAAGGCCGAATAGGACAGAGTAACAATGAGCAGTTCTTC. V gene TRBV4-1 combines with J gene TRBJ2-1; tentatively, D is TRBD1 (6 bases). Germline CDR1 MGHRA, CDR2 YSYEKL. The CDR3 covers 17 residues. Trimming shortened V by 1 base and J by 5 bases, and 18 bases separated the two germline ends.

The V call is TRBV7-9, the J call TRBJ1-2; D is unresolved. V lost 6 bases and J lost 0, with 14 bases in between. This CDR3 is built from 15 residues. Germline assignment: CDR1 SEHNR and CDR2 FQNEAQ (reference sequence). CDR3 coding DNA: TGTGCCAGCAGACTTAGTGGAGCTACTAACTATGGCTACACCTTC. Its protein product is CASRLSGATNYGYTF.

J is TRBJ1-6 and V is TRBV9, with D maybe TRBD1 (6 bases). The CDR3 spans 14 residues. CDR1 and CDR2 (germline): SGDLS, YYNGEE. Between the trimmed V and J ends, which lost 0 bases and 10 bases, there was a span of 11 bases. DNA for the CDR3: TGTGCCAGCAGCGTAGACCAGGGGAAATCACCCCTCCACTTT. Translation gives CASSVDQGKSPLHF.

The table lists this clone with a count of one. V usage is TRBV11-3 and J usage is TRBJ1-1, with a weak D call TRBD1 (5 bases). CDR1 and CDR2 from the germline V gene are SGHNT and YENEEA. This CDR3 spans 16 amino acids. V was pared by 2 bases and J by 1 base, with 14 bases between. This CDR3 is CASSLSKGRTNTEAFF. The CDR3 DNA reads TGTGCCAGCAGCTTAAGTAAGGGGCGGACGAACACTGAAGCTTTCTTT.

This clone was detected a few times. The rearrangement uses TRBV30 and TRBJ1-2; 7 nucleotides align to TRBD1. The V segment lost 3 bases and the J segment 4 bases; nucleotides outside the gene matches: 5. This CDR3 has 13 amino acids. In germline, CDR1 is GTSNPN, CDR2 SVGIG (reference sequence). Written as DNA, the CDR3 is TGTGCCTGGAGCCCGGGACAGATCTATGGCTACACCTTC. It encodes CAWSPGQIYGYTF.

This clone showed up just a few times. The chain uses TRBV12-3 or TRBV12-4 and TRBJ1-1; D not certain. V lost 5 bases, J lost 0 bases, and 4 bases lay in between. The CDR3 contains 12 residues. The CDR3 region has the DNA TGTGCCAGCAGTCGGATGAACACTGAAGCTTTCTTT. It yields the protein CASSRMNTEAFF.

The chain has TRBV6-5 and TRBJ1-1, with 7 nucleotides matching TRBD1. From germline, CDR1 is MNHEY and CDR2 SVGAGI. This CDR3 contains 12 residues. V was clipped by 2 bases and J by 9 bases; unmatched bases: 3. CDR3 in DNA: TGTGCCAGCAGTTACGGGAGGGGGCAAGCTTTCTTT. This codes for CASSYGRGQAFF.

This rearrangement joins TRBV7-9 to TRBJ1-1; D possibly corresponds to TRBD1 (6 bases). Trimming cost V 5 bases and J 5 bases, with 15 bases left between them. Germline CDR1 and CDR2: SEHNR and FQNEAQ (reference sequence). The CDR3 contains 14 residues. As DNA, the CDR3 is TGTGCCAGCAGCCCCGGAGGGGGAGGGACTGAAGCTTTCTTT. The encoded protein is CASSPGGGGTEAFF.

The gene calls are TRBV10-1 and TRBJ2-2; tentatively, D is TRBD2 (5 bases). From germline, CDR1 is WNHNN and CDR2 SYGVQD (reference sequence). This CDR3 contains 14 residues. V dropped 7 bases and J dropped 6 bases, with 15 bases sitting between them. In DNA form, the CDR3 reads TGCGCCAGCAAACTAGACATTCGGGCCGGGGAGCTGTTTTTT. Protein: CASKLDIRAGELFF.

As DNA, the CDR3 is TGTGCCAGCAGCCGAGGTGGGAATGAAAAACTGTTTTTT. Translation: CASSRGGNEKLFF. The gene calls are TRBV5-4 and TRBJ1-4; D unresolved. Between the trimmed V and J ends, which lost 4 bases and 5 bases, there was a span of 9 bases. Germline CDR1 SGHNT, CDR2 YYREEE (reference sequence). There are 13 residues in the CDR3.

The chain combines TRBV7-2 with TRBJ1-2; a weak D match, TRBD1 (6 bases). The CDR3 is 12 amino acids. The V and J ends lost 6 bases and 7 bases respectively, with 12 bases between them. The germline V gene encodes CDR1 SGHTA and CDR2 FQGNSA. This chain's CDR3 is CASSSGQTGYTF. The CDR3 region has the DNA TGTGCCAGCAGTTCCGGACAGACTGGCTACACCTTC.

This sequence joins TRBV27 and TRBJ1-5; D not resolved. This CDR3 is 13 amino acids long. The V gene's germline CDR1 is MNHEY and CDR2 SMNVEV (reference sequence). Deletions cut 5 bases from V and 4 bases from J, with 9 bases between. CDR3 amino acids: CASSGRWNQPQHF. CDR3 nucleotide sequence: TGTGCCAGCAGTGGACGGTGGAATCAGCCCCAGCATTTT.